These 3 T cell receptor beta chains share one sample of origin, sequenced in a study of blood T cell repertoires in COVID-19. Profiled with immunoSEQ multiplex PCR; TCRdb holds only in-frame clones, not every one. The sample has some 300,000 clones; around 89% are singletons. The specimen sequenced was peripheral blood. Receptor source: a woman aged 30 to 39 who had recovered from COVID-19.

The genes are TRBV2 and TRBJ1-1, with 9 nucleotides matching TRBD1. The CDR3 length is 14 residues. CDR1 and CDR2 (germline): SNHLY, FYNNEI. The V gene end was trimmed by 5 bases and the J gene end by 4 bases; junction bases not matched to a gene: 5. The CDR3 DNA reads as TGTGCCAGCAGTACAACAGGGGGCACCACTGAAGCTTTCTTT. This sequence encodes CASSTTGGTTEAFF.

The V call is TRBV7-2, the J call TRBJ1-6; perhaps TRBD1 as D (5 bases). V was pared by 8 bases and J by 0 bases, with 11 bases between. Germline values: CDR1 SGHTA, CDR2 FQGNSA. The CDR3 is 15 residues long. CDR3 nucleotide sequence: TGTGCCAGCGGAAAAGACAGCTCCTATAATTCACCCCTCCACTTT. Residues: CASGKDSSYNSPLHF.

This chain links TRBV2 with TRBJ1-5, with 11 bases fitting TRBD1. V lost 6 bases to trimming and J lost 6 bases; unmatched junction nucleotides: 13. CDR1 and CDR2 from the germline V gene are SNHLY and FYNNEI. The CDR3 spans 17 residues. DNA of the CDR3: TGTGCCAGCAGGAGGGGATGGACAGGGGGCTTGGGTCAGCCCCAGCATTTT. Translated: CASRRGWTGGLGQPQHF.